This TCR beta chain was observed in a study of T cell changes during pregnancy in multiple sclerosis. Profiled with immunoSEQ multiplex PCR; TCRdb holds only in-frame clones, not every one. The table shows 90,000 to 100,000 clones, with 90% to 95% occurring only once. This clone was recorded a few times. Per germline, CDR1 MDHEN and CDR2 SYDVKM. CDR3 size: 14 residues. V was cut by 6 bases and J by 7 bases, with 16 bases left in between. The sequences come from peripheral blood, collected in the third trimester of pregnancy. The chain couples TRBV28 to TRBJ1-5; maybe TRBD1 (6 bases). The TCR comes from a female donor with multiple sclerosis, enrolled in a pregnancy study. The CDR3, as DNA: TGTGCCAGCAGACCCGGACAGTCCCGCCAGCCCCAGCATTTT. It encodes CASRPGQSRQPQHF.